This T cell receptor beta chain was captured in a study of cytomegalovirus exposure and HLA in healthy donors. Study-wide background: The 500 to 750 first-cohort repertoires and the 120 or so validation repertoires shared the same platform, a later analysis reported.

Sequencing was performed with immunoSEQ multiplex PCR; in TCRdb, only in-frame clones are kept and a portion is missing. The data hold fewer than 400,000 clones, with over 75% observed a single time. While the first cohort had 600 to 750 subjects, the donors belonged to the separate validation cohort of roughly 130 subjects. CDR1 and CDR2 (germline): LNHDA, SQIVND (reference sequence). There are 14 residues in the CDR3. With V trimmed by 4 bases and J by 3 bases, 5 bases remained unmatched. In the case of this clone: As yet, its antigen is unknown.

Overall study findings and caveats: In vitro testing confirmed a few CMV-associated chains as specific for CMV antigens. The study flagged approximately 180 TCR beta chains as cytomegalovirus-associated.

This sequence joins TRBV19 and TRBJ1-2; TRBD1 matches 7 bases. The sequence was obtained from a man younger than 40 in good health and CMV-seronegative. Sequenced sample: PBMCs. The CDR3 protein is CASSKQGPDYGYTF. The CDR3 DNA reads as TGTGCCAGTAGTAAACAGGGGCCGGACTATGGCTACACCTTC.